Listed here is a single T cell receptor (beta chain). The target antigen is unknown. Since it is a stray read in a library aimed at alpha chains, this beta chain has a size that is not meaningful. The CDR3 spans 15 residues. Germline V lookup: CDR1 DFQATT, CDR2 SNEGSKA (reference sequence). V was shortened by 1 base and J by 1 base, with 12 bases between the two germline ends. The source of the sample is a study of spatial heterogeneity in lung cancer. The study, taken as a whole, reports: The study found that expanded intratumoral alpha and beta TCR counts tracked tumor mutation counts.

The time point is: sample taken at primary tumor resection. One entry per CDR3 protein results from TCRdb running MiXCR on the 5' RACE reads. Of more than 1,000 distinct CDR3 sequences in the sample, approximately 16% were seen once. This receptor was identified in a female donor with early-stage non-small cell lung cancer. The V and J genes are TRBV20-1 and TRBJ2-3, with a tentative D call TRBD1 (6 bases). The specimen comprised lung tumor tissue, sampled at surgery. As DNA, the CDR3 is TGCAGTGCTAGAGGAGGGGGAGTGGGCACAGATACGCAGTATTTT. This sequence encodes CSARGGGVGTDTQYF.